Described below is a single T cell receptor beta chain sequence and its context. The antigen is undetermined. This entry is derived from a study of post-analysis software for immune sequencing data. Broader study findings: Co-batched samples clustered tightly together by F measure. Elevated frequency relative to controls characterized four or five TRBV segments in patients, TRBV5-6, TRBV5-1 and TRBV20-1 among them.

Germline V lookup: CDR1 LGHDT, CDR2 YNNKEL (reference sequence). This CDR3 has 11 amino acids. V was pared by 5 bases and J by 8 bases, with 9 bases between. Presence of unique molecular identifiers characterized the TCR beta cDNA libraries. Between about 1 and 11 million T cells gave rise to some 470,000 cDNA molecules. TCRdb recomputed calls from the PCR reads with MiXCR, one row per CDR3 protein. The table includes almost 700,000 distinct CDR3 sequences, 59% detected once. This sequence joins TRBV3-1 and TRBJ1-1; D remains unclear. The source of this sequence is a girl between 2 and 10 years old with multiple sclerosis. Material: blood. This CDR3 is CASSMSREAFF. CDR3 sequence (DNA): TGTGCCAGCAGCATGTCCCGGGAAGCTTTCTTT.